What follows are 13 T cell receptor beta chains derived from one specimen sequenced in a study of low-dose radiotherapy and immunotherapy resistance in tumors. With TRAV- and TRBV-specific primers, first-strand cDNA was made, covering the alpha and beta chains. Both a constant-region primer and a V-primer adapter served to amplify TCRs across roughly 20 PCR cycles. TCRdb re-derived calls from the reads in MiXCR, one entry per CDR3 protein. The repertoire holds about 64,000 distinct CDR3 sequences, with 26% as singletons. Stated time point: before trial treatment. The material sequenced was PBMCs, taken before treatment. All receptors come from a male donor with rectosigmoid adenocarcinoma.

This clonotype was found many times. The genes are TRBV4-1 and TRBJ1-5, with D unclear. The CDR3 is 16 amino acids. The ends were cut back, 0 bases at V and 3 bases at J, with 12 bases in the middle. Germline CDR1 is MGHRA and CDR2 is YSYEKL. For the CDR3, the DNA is TGCGCCAGCAGCCAAGAGCTGGGCTTAATCAATCAGCCCCAGCATTTT. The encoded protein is CASSQELGLINQPQHF.

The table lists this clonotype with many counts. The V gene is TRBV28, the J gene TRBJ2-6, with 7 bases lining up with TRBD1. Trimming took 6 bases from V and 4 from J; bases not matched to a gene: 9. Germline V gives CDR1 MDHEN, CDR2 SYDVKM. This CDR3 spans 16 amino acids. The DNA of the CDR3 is TGTGCCAGCAGGCGCCCACAGGGGAGCGGGGCCAACGTCCTGACTTTC. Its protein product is CASRRPQGSGANVLTF.

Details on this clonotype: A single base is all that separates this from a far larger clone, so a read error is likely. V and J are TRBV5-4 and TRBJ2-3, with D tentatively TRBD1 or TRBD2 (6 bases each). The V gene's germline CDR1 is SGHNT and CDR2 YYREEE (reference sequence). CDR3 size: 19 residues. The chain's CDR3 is CASSQDWARGGTSTDTQYF. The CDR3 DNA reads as TGCGCCAGCAGCCAAGATTGGGCTAGAGGGGGGACTAGCACAGATACGCAGTATTTT. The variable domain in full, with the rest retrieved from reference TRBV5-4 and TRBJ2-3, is ETGVTQSPTHLIKTRGQQVTLRCSSQSGHNTVSWYQQALGQGPQFIFQYYREEENGRGNFPPRFSGLQFPNYSSELNVNALELDDSALYLCASSQDWARGGTSTDTQYFGPGTRLTVL.

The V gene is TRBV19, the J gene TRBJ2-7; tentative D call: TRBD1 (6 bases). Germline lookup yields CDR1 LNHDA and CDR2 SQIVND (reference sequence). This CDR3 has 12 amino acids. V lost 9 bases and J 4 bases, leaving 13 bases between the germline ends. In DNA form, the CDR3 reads TGTGCCAGCGGACAGACCCTATACGAGCAGTACTTC. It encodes CASGQTLYEQYF.

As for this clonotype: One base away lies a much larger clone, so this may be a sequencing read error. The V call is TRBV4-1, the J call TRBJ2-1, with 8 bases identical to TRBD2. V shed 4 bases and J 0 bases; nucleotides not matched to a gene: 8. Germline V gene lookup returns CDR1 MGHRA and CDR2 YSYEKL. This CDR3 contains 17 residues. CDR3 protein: CASSPSGSSSSYNEQFF. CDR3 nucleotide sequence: TGCGCCAGCAGCCCCAGCGGGAGTTCCAGCTCCTACAATGAGCAGTTCTTC.

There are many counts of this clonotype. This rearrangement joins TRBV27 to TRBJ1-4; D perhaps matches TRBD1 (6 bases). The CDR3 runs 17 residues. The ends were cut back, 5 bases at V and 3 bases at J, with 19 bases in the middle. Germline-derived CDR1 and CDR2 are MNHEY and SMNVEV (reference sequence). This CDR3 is CASSSGGEGVPNEKLFF. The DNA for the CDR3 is TGTGCCAGCAGTAGTGGGGGCGAAGGGGTGCCTAATGAAAAACTGTTTTTT.

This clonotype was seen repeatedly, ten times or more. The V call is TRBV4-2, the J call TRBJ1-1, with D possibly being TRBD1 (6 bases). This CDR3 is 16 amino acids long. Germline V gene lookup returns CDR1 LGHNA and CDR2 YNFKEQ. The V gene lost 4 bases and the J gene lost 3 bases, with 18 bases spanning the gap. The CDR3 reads CASSPQVGGGDTEAFF. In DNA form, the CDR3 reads TGTGCCAGCAGCCCCCAGGTCGGCGGGGGCGACACTGAAGCTTTCTTT.

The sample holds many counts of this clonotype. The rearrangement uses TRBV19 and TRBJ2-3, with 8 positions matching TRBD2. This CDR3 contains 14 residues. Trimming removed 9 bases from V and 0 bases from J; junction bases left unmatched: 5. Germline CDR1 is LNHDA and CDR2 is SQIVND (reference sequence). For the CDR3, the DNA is TGTGCCAGCGCAGCGGGGGCTAGCACAGATACGCAGTATTTT. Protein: CASAAGASTDTQYF.

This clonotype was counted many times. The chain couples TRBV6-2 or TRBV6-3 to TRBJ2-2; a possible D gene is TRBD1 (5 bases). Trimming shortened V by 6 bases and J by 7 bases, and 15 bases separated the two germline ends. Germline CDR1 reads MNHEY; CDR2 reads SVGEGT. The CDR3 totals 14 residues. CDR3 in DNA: TGTGCCAGCAGGGACCCAGGGTATATCGGGGAGCTGTTTTTT. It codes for CASRDPGYIGELFF.

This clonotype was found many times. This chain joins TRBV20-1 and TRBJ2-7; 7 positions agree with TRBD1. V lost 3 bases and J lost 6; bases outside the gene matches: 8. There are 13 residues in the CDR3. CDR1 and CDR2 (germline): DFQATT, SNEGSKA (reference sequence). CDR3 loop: CSASKTGMGEQYF. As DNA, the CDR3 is TGCAGTGCTAGCAAGACAGGGATGGGCGAGCAGTACTTC.

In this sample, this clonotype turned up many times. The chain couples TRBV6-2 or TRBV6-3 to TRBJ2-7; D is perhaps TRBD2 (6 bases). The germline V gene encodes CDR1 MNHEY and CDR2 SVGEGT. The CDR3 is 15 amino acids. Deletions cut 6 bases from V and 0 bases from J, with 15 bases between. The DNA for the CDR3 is TGTGCCAGCAGCCAAACTAGCACGAGCTCCTACGAGCAGTACTTC. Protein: CASSQTSTSSYEQYF.

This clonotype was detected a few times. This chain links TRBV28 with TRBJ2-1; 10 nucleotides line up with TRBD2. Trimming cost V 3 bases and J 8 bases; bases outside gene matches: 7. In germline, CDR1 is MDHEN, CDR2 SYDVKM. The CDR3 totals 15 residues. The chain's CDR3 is CASSLGGTSVYEQFF. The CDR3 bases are TGTGCCAGCAGTTTGGGGGGGACTAGCGTCTATGAGCAGTTCTTC.

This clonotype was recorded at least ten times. CDR3: CASSFFGQGSADTQYF. The CDR3 DNA follows: TGTGCCAGCAGTTTCTTCGGACAGGGATCAGCAGATACGCAGTATTTT. J is TRBJ2-3 and V is TRBV28; 8 bases are shared with TRBD1. CDR3 length: 16 residues. Germline-derived CDR1 and CDR2 are MDHEN and SYDVKM. V gave up 3 bases and J gave up 4 bases; unmatched junction bases: 9.